Listed here are 27 T cell receptor beta chains from one sample, sequenced in a study of cytomegalovirus exposure and HLA in healthy donors. Both 60 Vbeta primers and 13 Jbeta primers went into the PCR. The protocol was immunoSEQ multiplex PCR, while the TCRdb copy is restricted to in-frame clones and leaves out a portion. Of around 130,000 clones listed, about 80% are singletons. Sequenced input: PBMCs. All receptors derive from a male donor in good health and CMV-seronegative.

The gene calls are TRBV7-3 and TRBJ1-5, with D uncertain. Trimming left V 5 bases short and J 7 bases short, with 18 bases between. Per germline, CDR1 SGHTA and CDR2 FQGTGA. The CDR3 spans 15 residues. For the CDR3, the DNA is TGTGCCAGCAGCCCCCGGGATAGCCGGGGACAGCCCCAGCATTTT. It yields the protein CASSPRDSRGQPQHF.

The chain combines TRBV9 with TRBJ1-2; D uncertain. Germline V gene lookup returns CDR1 SGDLS and CDR2 YYNGEE. V lost 0 bases and J 2 bases, leaving 8 bases between the germline ends. CDR3 length: 14 amino acids. The CDR3 DNA follows: TGTGCCAGCAGCGTAGGGACTTCAAACTATGGCTACACCTTC. Its protein product is CASSVGTSNYGYTF.

This clone has more than one count but fewer than ten. The CDR3 DNA reads TGTGCCAGTAGCCGCCGGGACAGGGGGCCGAACACCGGGGAGCTGTTTTTT. Protein: CASSRRDRGPNTGELFF. This chain links TRBV19 with TRBJ2-2; 12 bases align to TRBD1. The CDR3 is 17 residues long. Looked up from germline, CDR1 is LNHDA and CDR2 is SQIVND (reference sequence). Trimming at V came to 6 bases and at J to 0 bases, leaving 5 bases not matched to a gene.

V gene TRBV19 combines with J gene TRBJ2-2; tentative D call: TRBD1 (6 bases). Trimming pared 0 bases from V and 5 bases from J, leaving 13 bases between. There are 16 residues in the CDR3. Germline-derived CDR1 and CDR2 are LNHDA and SQIVND (reference sequence). The CDR3 DNA is TGTGCCAGTAGTATAGATGGACAGCTCCTAACCGGGGAGCTGTTTTTT. Protein product: CASSIDGQLLTGELFF.

This chain joins TRBV6-5 and TRBJ1-1; D gene unclear. The ends were cut back, 6 bases at V and 7 bases at J, with 12 bases in the middle. CDR3 length: 12 residues. The germline CDR1 and CDR2 sequences are MNHEY and SVGAGI. The CDR3 reads CASSQPSGEAFF. For the CDR3, the DNA is TGTGCCAGCAGCCAACCGTCCGGTGAAGCTTTCTTT.

The chain joins TRBV19 to TRBJ1-5; D is undetermined. CDR1 LNHDA and CDR2 SQIVND come from the germline V gene (reference sequence). The V end was cut by 5 bases, the J end by 1 base, with 12 bases between. The CDR3 sequence is 15 residues long. As DNA, the CDR3 is TGTGCCAGTAGTGACTATGCCGGGAGCAATCAGCCCCAGCATTTT. It yields the protein CASSDYAGSNQPQHF. The full variable domain, rest sourced from reference TRBV19 and TRBJ1-5, is DGGITQSPKYLFRKEGQNVTLSCEQNLNHDAMYWYRQDPGQGLRLIYYSQIVNDFQKGDIAEGYSVSREKKESFPLTVTSAQKNPTAFYLCASSDYAGSNQPQHFGDGTRLSIL.

The rearrangement links TRBV5-1 to TRBJ2-5; 12 bases are shared with TRBD2. Unmatched junction bases numbered 9, after V lost 3 bases and J lost 3 bases. Germline CDR1 SGHRS, CDR2 YFSETQ. This CDR3 has 17 amino acids. The CDR3, as DNA: TGCGCCAGCAGCTCTAACCTTGGACTAGCGGGAAAAGAGACCCAGTACTTC. It is translated as CASSSNLGLAGKETQYF.

This clone was found a few times. The J gene is TRBJ1-4, the V gene TRBV4-3; possibly TRBD1 for D (6 bases). CDR1 is LGHNA and CDR2 is YSLEER in the germline V gene. The CDR3 has 18 amino acids. V lost 5 bases and J 0 bases, leaving 19 bases between the germline ends. The CDR3 loop reads CASSSNEGGAATNEKLFF. In DNA form, the CDR3 reads TGCGCCAGCAGCTCAAACGAGGGGGGGGCCGCAACTAATGAAAAACTGTTTTTT.

This clone was seen many times. This chain links TRBV5-6 with TRBJ1-5; D perhaps matches TRBD1 (5 bases). CDR3 length equals 13 residues. Germline V lookup: CDR1 SGHDT, CDR2 YYEEEE. Between the trimmed V and J ends, which lost 4 bases and 4 bases, there was a span of 9 bases. The CDR3 coding sequence is TGTGCCAGCAGCGGGGGGACTAATCAGCCCCAGCATTTT. Translated, it gives CASSGGTNQPQHF.

CDR3 sequence: CASNRDSSTDTQYF. CDR3 sequence (DNA): TGTGCCAGCAACCGGGACAGTAGCACAGATACGCAGTATTTT. The chain uses TRBV11-2 and TRBJ2-3, with TRBD1 identical over 7 bases. CDR1 is SGHAT and CDR2 is FQNNGV in the germline V gene. The CDR3 is 14 residues long. J lost 0 bases, V lost 7 bases, and 4 bases had no gene match.

The rearrangement uses TRBV7-9 and TRBJ2-3, with a tentative D call TRBD2 (6 bases). The germline V and J ends were trimmed by 7 bases and 2 bases, with 13 bases remaining between them. CDR3 size: 14 residues. CDR1 is SEHNR, CDR2 FQNEAQ, per germline (reference sequence). The chain's CDR3 is CASTRGDSTDTQYF. In nucleotides, the CDR3 is TGTGCCAGCACCCGAGGGGACTCCACAGATACGCAGTATTTT.

This clone has just a few counts. Additional DNA sequences in this sample encode the identical CDR3. The chain employs TRBV5-1 and TRBJ1-2; D call uncertain. Germline values: CDR1 SGHRS, CDR2 YFSETQ. V was pared by 0 bases and J by 3 bases, with 6 bases between. The CDR3 spans 13 residues. This chain's CDR3 is CASSLDRDYGYTF. CDR3 nucleotide sequence: TGCGCCAGCAGCTTGGATCGAGACTATGGCTACACCTTC.

This clone appeared a single time. This rearrangement joins TRBV14 to TRBJ2-7, with TRBD1 matching over 8 bases. This CDR3 has 15 residues. J gave up 6 bases and V 4 bases, and 11 bases lay outside the gene matches. The germline V gene encodes CDR1 SGHDN and CDR2 FVKESK. CDR3 sequence reads: CASSRVGQGWTEQYF. CDR3 coding DNA: TGTGCCAGCAGCCGCGTCGGACAGGGATGGACCGAGCAGTACTTC.

V is TRBV7-8 and J is TRBJ2-1; D gene uncertain. CDR3 length: 16 amino acids. With 5 bases removed from V and 0 bases from J, the gap between germline ends came to 14 bases. CDR1 is SGHVS, CDR2 FQNEAQ, per germline. The CDR3 bases are TGTGCCAGCAGCCCCCCCCGGGTGAGCTCCTACAATGAGCAGTTCTTC. Translated: CASSPPRVSSYNEQFF.

The chain carries TRBV5-4 and TRBJ2-1; D uncertain. This CDR3 region has 12 residues. Trimming took off 2 bases at V and 4 bases at J, with 4 bases between the two ends. Germline CDR1 is SGHNT and CDR2 is YYREEE (reference sequence). CDR3 sequence: CASSFGYNEQFF. The DNA of the CDR3 is TGTGCCAGCAGCTTCGGTTACAATGAGCAGTTCTTC.

The chain joins TRBV11-1 to TRBJ2-5; D may be TRBD1 (6 bases). Germline V gene lookup returns CDR1 SGHAT and CDR2 FQDESV (reference sequence). This CDR3 comprises 16 residues. V lost 3 bases, J lost 2 bases, and 16 bases lay in between. CDR3 in DNA: TGTGCCAGCAGCTTCTCCTTTGGACAGTTTCAAGAGACCCAGTACTTC. Translation gives CASSFSFGQFQETQYF.

The rearrangement joins TRBV10-1 to TRBJ2-3; TRBD1 is a possible D gene (5 bases). The CDR3 consists of 14 residues. V lost 2 bases and J 0 bases, leaving 6 bases between the germline ends. Germline loops: CDR1 WNHNN, CDR2 SYGVQD (reference sequence). CDR3 DNA: TGCGCCAGCAGTGAGAGGGGAAGCACAGATACGCAGTATTTT. Encoded protein: CASSERGSTDTQYF.

The gene calls are TRBV5-6 and TRBJ2-7; TRBD1 aligns across 9 bases. The germline V gene encodes CDR1 SGHDT and CDR2 YYEEEE. Trimming cost V 2 bases and J 7 bases; bases outside gene matches: 10. There are 15 residues in the CDR3. The CDR3 loop is CASSFPGTGMLEQYF. CDR3 nucleotides: TGTGCCAGCAGCTTCCCCGGGACAGGGATGTTGGAGCAGTACTTC.

This rearrangement joins TRBV18 to TRBJ2-5; TRBD1 agrees at 8 bases. With 3 bases clipped from V and 4 bases from J, the junction kept 7 bases outside the gene matches. The CDR3 covers 15 residues. The V gene's germline CDR1 is KGHSH and CDR2 LQKENI. The CDR3 bases are TGTGCCAGCTCACCGTCACTACAGGGGGGAGAGACCCAGTACTTC. Translating it yields CASSPSLQGGETQYF.

To note about this clone: The sample has other DNA sequences that encode this CDR3 too. The rearrangement links TRBV18 to TRBJ1-1, with TRBD1 identical over 8 bases. V was pared by 2 bases and J by 3 bases, with 2 bases of the junction left unmatched. Germline V gene sequence: CDR1 KGHSH, CDR2 LQKENI. This CDR3 has 14 residues. CDR3 DNA: TGTGCCAGCTCACCAACAGGGGGAGACACTGAAGCTTTCTTT. Translating it yields CASSPTGGDTEAFF.

This clone was detected a few times. The chain is built from TRBV5-5 and TRBJ2-5; the D gene is possibly TRBD2 (6 bases). The germline V and J ends were trimmed by 4 bases and 0 bases, with 10 bases remaining between them. The CDR3 has 14 residues. Per germline, CDR1 SGHKS and CDR2 YYEKEE (reference sequence). In DNA, the CDR3 is TGTGCCAGCAGCCCCCGGGACTACCAAGAGACCCAGTACTTC. Residues: CASSPRDYQETQYF.

The V gene is TRBV7-6, the J gene TRBJ1-1; TRBD1 matches 7 bases. The germline V gene encodes CDR1 SGHVS and CDR2 FNYEAQ. This CDR3 spans 14 amino acids. Trimming at V came to 4 bases and at J to 7 bases, leaving 9 bases not matched to a gene. CDR3 DNA: TGTGCCAGCAGCTCCGACGGGGACAGCCGTGAAGCTTTCTTT. Encoded protein: CASSSDGDSREAFF. The whole variable domain, remainder taken from reference TRBV7-6 and TRBJ1-1, is GAGVSQSPRYKVTKRGQDVALRCDPISGHVSLYWYRQALGQGPEFLTYFNYEAQQDKSGLPNDRFSAERPEGSISTLTIQRTEQRDSAMYRCASSSDGDSREAFFGQGTRLTVV.

This clone was recorded a few times. The chain couples TRBV4-3 to TRBJ1-2; 7 bases agree with TRBD1. The trim removed 0 bases at V and 4 bases at J, leaving 5 bases unmatched. The CDR3 spans 15 residues. CDR1 is LGHNA and CDR2 is YSLEER in the germline V gene. CDR3 DNA: TGCGCCAGCAGCCAAGAAGGGGGCTCGGGCTATGGCTACACCTTC. Its translation: CASSQEGGSGYGYTF.

J is TRBJ2-7 and V is TRBV30; D is unresolved. V lost 2 bases and J 5 bases, leaving 7 bases between the germline ends. CDR3 size: 11 residues. Germline V gene lookup returns CDR1 GTSNPN and CDR2 SVGIG (reference sequence). The CDR3 protein is CAWSSRDEQYF. As DNA, the CDR3 is TGTGCCTGGAGTTCGCGCGACGAGCAGTACTTC. The whole variable domain, filled in from reference TRBV30 and TRBJ2-7, reads SQTIHQWPATLVQPVGSPLSLECTVEGTSNPNLYWYRQAAGRGLQLLFYSVGIGQISSEVPQNLSASRPQDRQFILSSKKLLLSDSGFYLCAWSSRDEQYFGPGTRLTVT.

This clone was seen more than once but under ten times. The rearrangement uses TRBV30 and TRBJ2-7; 7 bases are a match to TRBD1. Unmatched junction bases numbered 7, after V lost 0 bases and J lost 5 bases. This CDR3 is built from 14 residues. Germline loops: CDR1 GTSNPN, CDR2 SVGIG (reference sequence). The CDR3 here is CAWSVQGWRDEQYF. In nucleotides, the CDR3 is TGTGCCTGGAGTGTACAGGGGTGGAGAGACGAGCAGTACTTC.

The gene calls are TRBV9 and TRBJ2-5; 10 nucleotides align to TRBD2. The closer fit of TRBJ2-7 to the DNA end suggests the J call may be wrong. There are 14 residues in the CDR3. Germline V lookup: CDR1 SGDLS, CDR2 YYNGEE. For the CDR3, the DNA is TGTGCCAGCAGCGCCGCTAGCGGGAGCTACGAGCAGTACTTC. It codes for CASSAASGSYEQYF.

CDR3 DNA sequence: TGTGCCAGCAGCACCGGACAGGGGAGGACTGAAGCTTTCTTT. Its translation is CASSTGQGRTEAFF. The chain couples TRBV7-3 to TRBJ1-1; 9 nucleotides match TRBD1. V dropped 5 bases and J dropped 5; count of bases not matched to a gene: 6. Germline V gives CDR1 SGHTA, CDR2 FQGTGA. The CDR3 runs 14 residues.